This entry lists 18 T cell receptor beta chains sequenced from one sample in a study of shared clonotypes between healthy human individuals. TCRdb's table, derived via immunoSEQ multiplex PCR, lists solely in-frame clones and lacks some. The table lists about 1 million clones, under 80% of them singletons, with about 1.5% in the top ten. Material: memory CD4+ T cells sorted from blood. The subset here: CD45RA-negative fraction. All receptors derive from a man between 18 and 29 years old in good health.

J is TRBJ1-2 and V is TRBV18, with TRBD1 as a possible D gene (6 bases). Looked up from germline, CDR1 is KGHSH and CDR2 is LQKENI. Trimming shortened V by 4 bases and J by 4 bases, and 13 bases separated the two germline ends. The CDR3 is made up of 14 amino acids. DNA for the CDR3: TGTGCCAGCTCACACTTGGACAGTTCCTATGGCTACACCTTC. This translates into CASSHLDSSYGYTF.

CDR3 residues: CASSTDTYEQYF. The CDR3 coding sequence is TGCGCCAGCAGCACAGACACCTACGAGCAGTACTTC. V is TRBV5-1 and J is TRBJ2-7; the D is unclear. V lost 4 bases and J 2 bases, leaving 7 bases between the germline ends. Germline CDR1 and CDR2: SGHRS and YFSETQ. The length of the CDR3 is 12 residues.

This chain joins TRBV7-2 and TRBJ2-2; TRBD1 is a possible D gene (5 bases). This CDR3 is 15 amino acids long. CDR1 SGHTA and CDR2 FQGNSA come from the germline V gene. The germline V and J ends were trimmed by 7 bases and 5 bases, with 17 bases remaining between them. Here the CDR3 DNA reads TGTGCCAGCACCCAAAATGCAGGGATTACCGGGGAGCTGTTTTTT. This gives the protein CASTQNAGITGELFF.

The CDR3 spells CATSEPGNTIYF. The CDR3 DNA follows: TGTGCCACCAGCGAACCTGGAAACACCATATATTTT. This chain uses TRBV15 with TRBJ1-3; D is uncertain. This CDR3 is built from 12 residues. The V gene's germline CDR1 is LNHNV and CDR2 YYDKDF (reference sequence). With 5 bases removed from V and 2 bases from J, the gap between germline ends came to 4 bases. The full variable domain, its missing parts supplied by reference TRBV15 and TRBJ1-3, is DAMVIQNPRYQVTQFGKPVTLSCSQTLNHNVMYWYQQKSSQAPKLLFHYYDKDFNNEADTPDNFQSRRPNTSFCFLDIRSPGLGDTAMYLCATSEPGNTIYFGEGSWLTVV.

The chain employs TRBV7-9 and TRBJ2-7; TRBD2 matches 9 bases. Per the germline V gene, CDR1 is SEHNR and CDR2 is FQNEAQ (reference sequence). The CDR3 runs to 15 residues. Trimming cost V 5 bases and J 2 bases; bases outside gene matches: 7. The chain's CDR3 is CASSHSGRGAYEQYF. Here the CDR3 DNA reads TGTGCCAGCAGCCATAGCGGGAGAGGCGCCTACGAGCAGTACTTC.

This sequence joins TRBV9 and TRBJ2-3; TRBD2 agrees at 8 bases. The V gene's germline CDR1 is SGDLS and CDR2 YYNGEE. CDR3 size: 18 residues. J lost 6 bases, V lost 4 bases, and 19 bases had no gene match. The CDR3 loop reads CASSPRIAGHTSRDTQYF. The CDR3 DNA is TGTGCCAGCAGCCCCCGAATAGCGGGACACACAAGTAGGGATACGCAGTATTTT.

CDR3 bases: TGTGCCAGCAGCCGGACTAGCGGGAGCTCCTACAATGAGCAGTTCTTC. It specifies CASSRTSGSSYNEQFF. The chain couples TRBV7-6 to TRBJ2-1; TRBD2 matches at 13 bases. Looked up from germline, CDR1 is SGHVS and CDR2 is FNYEAQ. Unmatched junction bases numbered 1, after V lost 5 bases and J lost 0 bases. This CDR3 is 16 amino acids long.

The V call is TRBV18, the J call TRBJ2-3, with D possibly called TRBD1 or TRBD2 (5 bases each). V lost 4 bases to trimming and J lost 7 bases, with 15 bases between them. Germline V gives CDR1 KGHSH, CDR2 LQKENI. This CDR3 has 14 amino acids. This CDR3 reads CASSLNAGDHTQYF. In DNA, the CDR3 is TGTGCCAGCTCACTCAACGCCGGGGACCATACGCAGTATTTT.

V gene TRBV5-1 combines with J gene TRBJ2-7; 13 positions agree with TRBD2. J gave up 6 bases and V 4 bases, and 1 base lay outside the gene matches. CDR1 and CDR2 (germline): SGHRS, YFSETQ. The CDR3 has 13 amino acids. The CDR3 reads CASSTSGRGEQYF. The CDR3 DNA follows: TGCGCCAGCAGCACTAGCGGGAGGGGCGAGCAGTACTTC.

The chain carries TRBV7-2 and TRBJ2-5; TRBD1 matches 7 bases. From germline, CDR1 is SGHTA and CDR2 FQGNSA. This CDR3 region has 14 residues. Trimming removed 5 bases from V and 2 bases from J; junction bases left unmatched: 5. The CDR3, as DNA: TGTGCCAGCAGCCGGACAGGACTTCAAGAGACCCAGTACTTC. Translation: CASSRTGLQETQYF.

The rearrangement uses TRBV7-3 and TRBJ2-7, with a possible D match to TRBD1 (6 bases). The CDR3 loop spans 15 amino acids. Trimming stripped 2 bases from V and 2 bases from J, with 13 bases between. Germline loops: CDR1 SGHTA, CDR2 FQGTGA. CDR3 DNA: TGTGCCAGCAGCTTATTGAGTACAGGGCCCTACGAGCAGTACTTC. Amino acids: CASSLLSTGPYEQYF.

This clone has just one count. The chain links TRBV6-5 to TRBJ1-1; D unclear. Germline CDR1 reads MNHEY; CDR2 reads SVGAGI. V lost 2 bases to trimming and J lost 1 base, with 8 bases between them. The CDR3 is made up of 14 amino acids. In DNA form, the CDR3 reads TGTGCCAGCAGTTACCGGGGTGGGAACACTGAAGCTTTCTTT. Translated, it gives CASSYRGGNTEAFF.

The chain carries TRBV27 and TRBJ2-7, with D possibly TRBD2 on 7 matching bases. CDR1 is MNHEY and CDR2 is SMNVEV in the germline V gene (reference sequence). The CDR3 runs to 15 residues. Between the trimmed V and J ends, which lost 0 bases and 2 bases, there was a span of 11 bases. The CDR3, as DNA: TGTGCCAGCAGTTTATCTTGGGGGGGCCCCTACGAGCAGTACTTC. This gives the protein CASSLSWGGPYEQYF.

The gene calls are TRBV7-2 and TRBJ2-3; D assignment may be TRBD1 or TRBD2 (5 bases each). Germline CDR1 reads SGHTA; CDR2 reads FQGNSA. This CDR3 is built from 17 residues. Trimming removed 2 bases at V and 7 bases at J, with 22 bases between. In DNA form, the CDR3 reads TGTGCCAGCAGCTTATTGATCGTGGGCATTGGGGGTAATACGCAGTATTTT. Its translation: CASSLLIVGIGGNTQYF. The whole variable domain, filled in from reference TRBV7-2 and TRBJ2-3, reads GAGVSQSPSNKVTEKGKDVELRCDPISGHTALYWYRQSLGQGLEFLIYFQGNSAPDKSGLPSDRFSAERTGGSVSTLTIQRTQQEDSAVYLCASSLLIVGIGGNTQYFGPGTRLTVL.

The chain couples TRBV11-3 to TRBJ1-1; the match to TRBD1 covers 8 bases. V was pared by 1 base and J by 5 bases, with 6 bases of the junction left unmatched. The CDR3 contains 15 residues. Germline V gene lookup returns CDR1 SGHNT and CDR2 YENEEA. The CDR3 DNA follows: TGTGCCAGCAGCTTAGGGACAGGGAAGTTTACTGAAGCTTTCTTT. As protein: CASSLGTGKFTEAFF.

The CDR3 bases are TGTGCCAGCAGCGGACCGGGACAGGGGAAAGGCTCACCCCTCCACTTT. It codes for CASSGPGQGKGSPLHF. The chain has TRBV5-6 and TRBJ1-6; 10 positions agree with TRBD1. Germline V CDR1 and CDR2: SGHDT, YYEEEE. Trimming took 4 bases from V and 10 from J; bases not matched to a gene: 11. CDR3 size: 16 residues.

This clone was counted only a few times. This chain connects TRBV7-9 to TRBJ1-3; possibly TRBD1 for D (5 bases). The germline V and J ends were trimmed by 5 bases and 5 bases, with 16 bases remaining between them. Germline-derived CDR1 and CDR2 are SEHNR and FQNEAQ (reference sequence). The CDR3 covers 15 residues. The CDR3 loop is CASSRRQGARNTIYF. The CDR3 DNA reads TGTGCCAGCAGCCGAAGGCAGGGAGCGAGAAACACCATATATTTT.

The rearrangement joins TRBV7-9 to TRBJ2-7; D is uncertain. Trimming cost V 3 bases and J 2 bases, with 5 bases left between them. The CDR3 is made up of 12 amino acids. Germline CDR1 and CDR2: SEHNR and FQNEAQ (reference sequence). This chain's CDR3 is CASSFSTYEQYF. Here the CDR3 DNA reads TGTGCCAGCAGCTTCTCCACCTACGAGCAGTACTTC.